The 10 T cell receptor beta chains below were found in one sample sequenced in a study of T-cell reconstitution after alpha-beta-depleted transplantation in children listed by TCRdb under 2016. Receptors were amplified or captured by PCR. The reads were generated on an Illumina HiSeq 2500. TCR libraries were prepared with molecular barcoding, using unique molecular identifiers to normalize TCRbeta repertoire quantification. TCRdb passed the public sequencing reads through fastp at Q25 and MiXCR, retaining productive beta sequences. Each record represents a unique CDR3 protein, reported with the most common genes and DNA among its rows. A total of a few hundred thousand distinct CDR3 sequences appear in this sample, 13% of them only once. Of the sample, over 2% is held by the ten largest clones. Explained via the paper, the treatment or condition label denotes: allogeneic hematopoietic cell transplantation with graft depleted of TCRalphabeta T cells and CD19 B cells.

Source: PBMCs, mostly from graft donor cells, taken 360 days after TCRalphabeta/CD19-depleted stem cell transplant. Receptors originate from a male patient younger than 18 who had a stem cell transplant for acute myeloid leukemia, so the T cells may come from the graft donor.

This clonotype was counted between two and nine times. The chain is built from TRBV6-5 and TRBJ2-7; 10 bases fit TRBD2. The CDR3 totals 12 residues. Germline CDR1 MNHEY, CDR2 SVGAGI. Trimming took 10 bases from V and 6 from J; bases not matched to a gene: 6. The CDR3 protein is CATLAGGREQYF. The CDR3 bases are TGTGCCACGTTAGCGGGAGGACGCGAGCAGTACTTC.

The table lists this clonotype with a few counts. The chain combines TRBV28 with TRBJ1-2; D gene ambiguous. The CDR3 contains 13 residues. The V and J ends lost 4 bases and 8 bases respectively, with 14 bases between them. Germline values: CDR1 MDHEN, CDR2 SYDVKM. CDR3 loop: CASSYPQDRGYTF. CDR3 bases: TGTGCCAGCAGTTATCCCCAGGATCGCGGCTACACCTTC.

J is TRBJ2-1 and V is TRBV15; D unclear. This CDR3 has 13 residues. The germline V and J ends were trimmed by 4 bases and 3 bases, with 7 bases remaining between them. Germline-derived CDR1 and CDR2 are LNHNV and YYDKDF (reference sequence). The CDR3 coding sequence is TGTGCCACCAGCAAAGTCCGCTACAATGAGCAGTTCTTC. Its translation is CATSKVRYNEQFF. Combining the CDR3 with reference TRBV15 and TRBJ2-1 gives the whole variable domain DAMVIQNPRYQVTQFGKPVTLSCSQTLNHNVMYWYQQKSSQAPKLLFHYYDKDFNNEADTPDNFQSRRPNTSFCFLDIRSPGLGDTAMYLCATSKVRYNEQFFGPGTRLTVL.

Only a few counts were recorded for this clonotype. The gene calls are TRBV7-2 and TRBJ2-7, with D uncertain. V lost 2 bases and J 2 bases, leaving 10 bases between the germline ends. This CDR3 is built from 14 residues. Germline assignment: CDR1 SGHTA and CDR2 FQGNSA. CDR3 residues: CASSLWSKAYEQYF. CDR3 DNA: TGTGCCAGCAGCTTATGGTCTAAAGCCTACGAGCAGTACTTC.

This clonotype turned up a few times. The chain has TRBV7-6 and TRBJ2-7; possibly TRBD1 or TRBD2 for D (5 bases each). This CDR3 has 15 amino acids. Germline V gives CDR1 SGHVS, CDR2 FNYEAQ. Trimming took off 1 base at V and 3 bases at J, with 13 bases between the two ends. The CDR3 nucleotides are TGTGCCAGCAGCTTAGGAGGGACGGCCCACTACGAGCAGTACTTC. Amino acid sequence: CASSLGGTAHYEQYF.

The chain links TRBV20-1 to TRBJ1-2, with unresolved D. The CDR3 contains 14 residues. The germline gives CDR1 DFQATT, CDR2 SNEGSKA (reference sequence). Trimming stripped 3 bases from V and 8 bases from J, with 19 bases between. In DNA, the CDR3 is TGCAGTGCTAGTGGCCGCCCTGTGGAATACGGCTACACCTTC. Residues: CSASGRPVEYGYTF.

The CDR3 sequence is CASSYTPIRYNEQFF. The CDR3, as DNA: TGTGCCAGCAGTTACACTCCAATTCGCTACAATGAGCAGTTCTTC. V gene TRBV6-2 or TRBV6-3 combines with J gene TRBJ2-1; D gene unclear. The germline V gene encodes CDR1 MNHEY and CDR2 SVGEGT. This CDR3 spans 15 amino acids. With 2 bases removed from V and 3 bases from J, the gap between germline ends came to 11 bases.

The chain combines TRBV11-2 with TRBJ2-6; D is unclear. The CDR3 spans 12 residues. Germline loops: CDR1 SGHAT, CDR2 FQNNGV. The V end lost 1 base, the J end lost 7 bases, and 2 bases lay between the germline ends. CDR3 in amino acids: CASSLGANVLTF. CDR3 nucleotide sequence: TGTGCCAGCAGCTTAGGAGCCAACGTCCTGACTTTC.

The V and J genes are TRBV12-3 or TRBV12-4 and TRBJ2-3, with 7 bases lining up with TRBD1. The V segment lost 6 bases and the J segment 2 bases; nucleotides outside the gene matches: 8. The CDR3 is made up of 15 amino acids. CDR3 DNA sequence: TGTGCCAGCAGCCACGACAGGGCTAACACAGATACGCAGTATTTT. Its translation: CASSHDRANTDTQYF.

The chain is built from TRBV4-3 and TRBJ1-1, with a tentative D call TRBD1 (5 bases). CDR3 size: 15 residues. V lost 4 bases and J lost 2, with 14 bases in between. Germline V gives CDR1 LGHNA, CDR2 YSLEER. The CDR3 sequence: CASSLDTGLNTEAFF. The CDR3 region has the DNA TGCGCCAGCAGCCTGGATACAGGCCTCAACACTGAAGCTTTCTTT.